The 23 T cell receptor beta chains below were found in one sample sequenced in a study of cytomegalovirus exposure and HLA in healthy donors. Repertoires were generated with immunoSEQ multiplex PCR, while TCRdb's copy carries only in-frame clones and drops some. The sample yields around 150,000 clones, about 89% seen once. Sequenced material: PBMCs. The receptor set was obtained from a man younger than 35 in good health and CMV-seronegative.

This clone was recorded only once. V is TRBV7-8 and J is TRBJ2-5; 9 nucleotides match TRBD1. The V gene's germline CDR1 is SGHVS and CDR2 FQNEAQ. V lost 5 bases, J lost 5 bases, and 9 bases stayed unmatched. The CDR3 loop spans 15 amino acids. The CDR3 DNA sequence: TGTGCCAGCAGCGGAGTGGGACAGGGAGAGGAGACCCAGTACTTC. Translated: CASSGVGQGEETQYF.

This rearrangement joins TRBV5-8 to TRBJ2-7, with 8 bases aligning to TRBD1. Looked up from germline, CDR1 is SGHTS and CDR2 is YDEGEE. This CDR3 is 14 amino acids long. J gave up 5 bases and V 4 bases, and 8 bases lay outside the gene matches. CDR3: CASSLGQAQDEQYF. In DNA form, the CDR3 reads TGTGCCAGCAGCCTGGGACAGGCCCAGGACGAGCAGTACTTC. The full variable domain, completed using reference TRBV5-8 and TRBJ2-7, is EAGVTQSPTHLIKTRGQQATLRCSPISGHTSVYWYQQALGLGLQFLLWYDEGEERNRGNFPPRFSGRQFPNYSSELNVNALELEDSALYLCASSLGQAQDEQYFGPGTRLTVT.

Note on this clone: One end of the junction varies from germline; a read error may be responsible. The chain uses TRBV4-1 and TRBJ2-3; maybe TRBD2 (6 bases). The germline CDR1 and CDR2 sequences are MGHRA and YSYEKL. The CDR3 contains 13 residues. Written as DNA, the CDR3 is TGCGCCAGCAGCCAAGATGGGGGACTCGGTAGGCATTTT. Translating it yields CASSQDGGLGRHF.

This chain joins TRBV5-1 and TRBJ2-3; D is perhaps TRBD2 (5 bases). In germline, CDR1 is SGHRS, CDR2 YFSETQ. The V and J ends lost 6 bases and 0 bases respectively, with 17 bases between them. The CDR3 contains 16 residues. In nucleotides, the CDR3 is TGCGCCAGCAAGGAACCCCTAGCTACTAGCACAGATACGCAGTATTTT. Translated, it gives CASKEPLATSTDTQYF.

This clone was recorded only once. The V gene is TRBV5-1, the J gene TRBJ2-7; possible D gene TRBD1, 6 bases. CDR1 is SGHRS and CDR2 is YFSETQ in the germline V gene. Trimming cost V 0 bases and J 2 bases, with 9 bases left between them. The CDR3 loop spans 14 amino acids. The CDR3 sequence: CASSLGAGAYEQYV. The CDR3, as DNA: TGCGCCAGCAGCTTGGGGGCAGGGGCCTACGAGCAGTACGTC.

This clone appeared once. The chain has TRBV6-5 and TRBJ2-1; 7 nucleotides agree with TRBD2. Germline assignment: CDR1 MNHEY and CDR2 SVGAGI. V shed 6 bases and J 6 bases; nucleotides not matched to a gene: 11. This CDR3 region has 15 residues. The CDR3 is CASSHRPGTTNEQFF. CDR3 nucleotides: TGTGCCAGCAGCCATCGACCCGGGACTACCAATGAGCAGTTCTTC.

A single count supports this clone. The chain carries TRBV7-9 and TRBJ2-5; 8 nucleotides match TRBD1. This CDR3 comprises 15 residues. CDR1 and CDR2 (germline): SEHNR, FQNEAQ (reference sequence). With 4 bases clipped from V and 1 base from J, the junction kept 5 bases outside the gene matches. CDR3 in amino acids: CASSSRGPTQETQYF. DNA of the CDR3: TGTGCCAGCAGCTCCAGGGGGCCCACCCAAGAGACCCAGTACTTC.

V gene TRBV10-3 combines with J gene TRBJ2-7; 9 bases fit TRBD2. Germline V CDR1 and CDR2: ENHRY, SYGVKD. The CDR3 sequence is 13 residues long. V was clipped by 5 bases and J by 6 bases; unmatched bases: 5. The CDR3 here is CAISFSGSSEQYV. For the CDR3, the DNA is TGTGCCATCAGTTTTAGCGGGAGTAGCGAGCAGTACGTC.

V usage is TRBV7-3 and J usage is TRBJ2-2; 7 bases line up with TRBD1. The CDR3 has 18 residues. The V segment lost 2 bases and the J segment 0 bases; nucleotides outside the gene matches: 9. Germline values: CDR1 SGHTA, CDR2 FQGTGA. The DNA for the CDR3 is TGTGCCAGCAGCTTACGGGCCCCACAGGGGCCGAACACCGGGGAGCTGTTTTTT. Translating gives CASSLRAPQGPNTGELFF.

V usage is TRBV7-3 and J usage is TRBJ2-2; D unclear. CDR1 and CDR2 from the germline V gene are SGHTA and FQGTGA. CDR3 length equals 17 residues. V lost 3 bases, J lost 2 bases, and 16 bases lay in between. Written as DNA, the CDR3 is TGTGCCAGCAGCTTGGTACCGGTGATGATAAACACCGGGGAGCTGTTTTTT. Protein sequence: CASSLVPVMINTGELFF. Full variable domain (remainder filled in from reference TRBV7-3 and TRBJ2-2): GAGVSQTPSNKVTEKGKYVELRCDPISGHTALYWYRQSLGQGPEFLIYFQGTGAADDSGLPNDRFFAVRPEGSVSTLKIQRTERGDSAVYLCASSLVPVMINTGELFFGEGSRLTVL.

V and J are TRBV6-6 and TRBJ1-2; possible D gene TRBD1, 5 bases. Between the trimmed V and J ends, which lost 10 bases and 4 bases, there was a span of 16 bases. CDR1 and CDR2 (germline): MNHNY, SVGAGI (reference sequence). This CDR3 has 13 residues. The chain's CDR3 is CATMDIPSYGYTF. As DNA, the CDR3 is TGTGCCACCATGGACATCCCCAGCTATGGCTACACCTTC.

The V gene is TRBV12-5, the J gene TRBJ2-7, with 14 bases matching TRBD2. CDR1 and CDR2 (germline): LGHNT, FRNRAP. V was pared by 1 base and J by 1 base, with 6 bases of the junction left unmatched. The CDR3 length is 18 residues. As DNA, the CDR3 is TGTGCTAGTGGTTTGGCACGAGGGACTAGCGGGAGTTCCTACGAGCAGTACGTC. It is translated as CASGLARGTSGSSYEQYV.

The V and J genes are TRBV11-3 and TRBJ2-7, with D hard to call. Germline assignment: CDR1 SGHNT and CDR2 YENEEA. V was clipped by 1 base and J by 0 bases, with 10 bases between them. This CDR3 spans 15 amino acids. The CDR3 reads CASSLGSELSYEQYF. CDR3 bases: TGTGCCAGCAGCTTAGGCAGCGAACTCTCCTACGAGCAGTACTTC.

CDR3 amino acids: CASSLGQGFNEKLFF. CDR3 nucleotide sequence: TGTGCCAGCAGCCTTGGACAGGGCTTTAATGAAAAACTGTTTTTT. This chain joins TRBV9 and TRBJ1-4, with 8 bases aligning to TRBD1. J was trimmed by 4 bases and V by 4 bases; bases with no gene match: 6. Germline V gene sequence: CDR1 SGDLS, CDR2 YYNGEE. The CDR3 sequence is 15 residues long.

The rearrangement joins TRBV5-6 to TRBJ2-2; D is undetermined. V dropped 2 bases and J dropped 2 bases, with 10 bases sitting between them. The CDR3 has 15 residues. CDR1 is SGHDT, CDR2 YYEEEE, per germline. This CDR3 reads CASSFIPFNTGELFF. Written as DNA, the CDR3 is TGTGCCAGCAGCTTTATTCCTTTCAACACCGGGGAGCTGTTTTTT.

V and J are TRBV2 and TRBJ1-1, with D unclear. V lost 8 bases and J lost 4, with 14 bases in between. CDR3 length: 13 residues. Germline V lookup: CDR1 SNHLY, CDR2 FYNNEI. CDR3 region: CASGMQATTEAFF. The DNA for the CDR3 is TGTGCCAGCGGAATGCAGGCTACCACTGAAGCTTTCTTT.

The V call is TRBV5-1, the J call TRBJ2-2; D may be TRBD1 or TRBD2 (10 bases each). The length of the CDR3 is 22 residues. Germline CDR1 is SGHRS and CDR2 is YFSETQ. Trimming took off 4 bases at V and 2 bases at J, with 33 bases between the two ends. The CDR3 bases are TGCGCCAGCAGCCCGGACAGGGGGGTCCGTAGCGGGAGGTTTTTAAACACCGGGGAGCTGTTTTTT. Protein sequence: CASSPDRGVRSGRFLNTGELFF.

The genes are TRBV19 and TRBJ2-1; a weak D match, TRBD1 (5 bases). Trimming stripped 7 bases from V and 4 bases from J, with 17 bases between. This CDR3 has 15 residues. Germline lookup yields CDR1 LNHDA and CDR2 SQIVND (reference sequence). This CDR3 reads CASTNGRRQYNEQFF. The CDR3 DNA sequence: TGTGCCAGTACCAACGGGCGCCGACAGTACAATGAGCAGTTCTTC.

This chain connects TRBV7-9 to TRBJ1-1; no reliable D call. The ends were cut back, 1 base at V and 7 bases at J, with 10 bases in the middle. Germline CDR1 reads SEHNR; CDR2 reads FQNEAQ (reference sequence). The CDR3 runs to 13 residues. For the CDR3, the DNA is TGTGCCAGCAGCTTAGGAACAGCAGTTGAAGCTTTCTTT. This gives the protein CASSLGTAVEAFF.

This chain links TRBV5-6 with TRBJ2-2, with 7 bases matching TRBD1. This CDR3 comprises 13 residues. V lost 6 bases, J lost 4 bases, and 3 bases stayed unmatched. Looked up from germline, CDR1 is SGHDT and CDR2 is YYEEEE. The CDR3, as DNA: TGTGCCAGCACAGGGGGAGTCACCGGGGAGCTGTTTTTT. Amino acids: CASTGGVTGELFF.

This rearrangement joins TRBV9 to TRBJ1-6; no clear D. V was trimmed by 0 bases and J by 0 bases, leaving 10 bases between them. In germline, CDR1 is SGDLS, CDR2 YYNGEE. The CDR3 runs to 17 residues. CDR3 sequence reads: CASSVAAGSSYNSPLHF. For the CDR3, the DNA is TGTGCCAGCAGCGTAGCTGCGGGGAGCTCCTATAATTCACCCCTCCACTTT.

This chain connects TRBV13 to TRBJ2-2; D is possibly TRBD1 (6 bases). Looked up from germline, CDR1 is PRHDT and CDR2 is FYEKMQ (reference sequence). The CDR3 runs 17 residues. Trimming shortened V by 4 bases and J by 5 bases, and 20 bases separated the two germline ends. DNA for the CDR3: TGTGCCAGCAGCTGGTCGAGCTGGACAGCCCTAACCGGGGAGCTGTTTTTT. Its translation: CASSWSSWTALTGELFF.

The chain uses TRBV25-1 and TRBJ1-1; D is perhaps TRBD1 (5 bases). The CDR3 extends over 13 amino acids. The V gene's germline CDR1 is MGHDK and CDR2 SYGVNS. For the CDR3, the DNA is TGTGCTCAAGCCACAGGTCTGAACACTGAAGCTTTCTTT. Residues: CAQATGLNTEAFF.